These 25 T cell receptor beta chains share one sample of origin, sequenced in a study of T cells in Graves' hyperthyroidism and ophthalmopathy. TCR beta CDR3 sequences were amplified from RNA transcripts. HTBI primers drove first-round RT-PCR of the TCR CDR3. One entry per CDR3 protein, called by TCRdb with MiXCR from the multiplex PCR reads. The sample records about 500,000 distinct CDR3 sequences, 40% to 50% being singletons. The source material was peripheral blood or thyroid tissue (not recorded which). The receptors were sampled from an adult woman with Graves' disease, either hyperthyroidism or ophthalmopathy (not recorded which).

V is TRBV2 and J is TRBJ1-6; unclear D gene. CDR1 and CDR2 from the germline V gene are SNHLY and FYNNEI. The CDR3 runs 15 residues. The ends were cut back, 7 bases at V and 8 bases at J, with 18 bases in the middle. This CDR3 reads CASIRSMRVDSPLHF. In nucleotides, the CDR3 is TGTGCCAGCATACGGTCCATGAGGGTTGATTCACCCCTCCACTTT.

The chain recombines TRBV7-9 with TRBJ2-2, with unresolved D. Per germline, CDR1 SEHNR and CDR2 FQNEAQ (reference sequence). This CDR3 has 14 residues. Trimming left V 5 bases short and J 2 bases short, with 9 bases between. Written as DNA, the CDR3 is TGTGCCAGCAGCGCTGGAACTAACACCGGGGAGCTGTTTTTT. It translates to CASSAGTNTGELFF.

This clonotype was found a few times. This sequence joins TRBV5-5 and TRBJ2-5; 8 bases line up with TRBD1. CDR1 SGHKS and CDR2 YYEKEE come from the germline V gene (reference sequence). There are 13 residues in the CDR3. V was pared by 7 bases and J by 2 bases, with 4 bases of the junction left unmatched. The CDR3 sequence is CASGQGAQETQYF. The DNA for the CDR3 is TGTGCCAGCGGTCAGGGGGCTCAAGAGACCCAGTACTTC.

The rearrangement uses TRBV29-1 and TRBJ1-4, with D perhaps matching TRBD1 (6 bases). The germline gives CDR1 SQVTM, CDR2 ANQGSEA. V lost 4 bases and J 7 bases, leaving 16 bases between the germline ends. This CDR3 comprises 14 residues. DNA of the CDR3: TGCAGCGTTGCTACAGGGTCCGGGTTTGAAAAACTGTTTTTT. Translated: CSVATGSGFEKLFF.

This clonotype was picked up many times. V is TRBV3-1 and J is TRBJ1-1; perhaps TRBD1 as D (5 bases). The V gene lost 4 bases and the J gene lost 3 bases, with 12 bases spanning the gap. From germline, CDR1 is LGHDT and CDR2 YNNKEL (reference sequence). The CDR3 contains 14 residues. DNA of the CDR3: TGTGCCAGCAGCCTTGCACAGACAGACACTGAAGCTTTCTTT. Translation gives CASSLAQTDTEAFF.

This clonotype came up many times. The V call is TRBV10-3, the J call TRBJ2-5; D is uncertain. Germline lookup yields CDR1 ENHRY and CDR2 SYGVKD. This CDR3 comprises 13 residues. The V and J ends lost 8 bases and 1 base respectively, with 11 bases between them. CDR3 nucleotides: TGTGCCATCCAGGAGAGGAGCCAAGAGACCCAGTACTTC. As protein: CAIQERSQETQYF.

This clonotype was seen more than once but under ten times. The chain links TRBV11-2 to TRBJ2-5; 11 bases are shared with TRBD2. V trimming: 3 bases; J trimming: 3 bases; junction bases outside the gene matches: 6. The CDR3 is 16 residues long. Germline CDR1 is SGHAT and CDR2 is FQNNGV. The CDR3 spells CASSFNPGLAEETQYF. DNA for the CDR3: TGTGCCAGCAGCTTTAACCCGGGACTAGCGGAAGAGACCCAGTACTTC.

This clonotype appeared a few times. V usage is TRBV7-8 and J usage is TRBJ2-5; D is ambiguous. In germline, CDR1 is SGHVS, CDR2 FQNEAQ. The CDR3 covers 13 residues. The germline V and J ends were trimmed by 9 bases and 2 bases, with 13 bases remaining between them. CDR3 sequence (DNA): TGTGCCAGTAGCCAGCCGCCTCAAGAGACCCAGTACTTC. It codes for CASSQPPQETQYF.

This clonotype was counted many times. This chain joins TRBV6-2 or TRBV6-3 and TRBJ1-1; no clear D gene. Germline CDR1 MNHEY, CDR2 SVGEGT. This CDR3 is 13 amino acids long. The V and J ends lost 1 base and 2 bases respectively, with 5 bases between them. In DNA, the CDR3 is TGTGCCAGCAGTTACTTGGGCAACACTGAAGCTTTCTTT. Translated, it gives CASSYLGNTEAFF.

The chain uses TRBV7-9 and TRBJ2-5; D is possibly TRBD2 (5 bases). The CDR3 is 17 amino acids. The V gene's germline CDR1 is SEHNR and CDR2 FQNEAQ (reference sequence). The V and J ends lost 4 bases and 5 bases respectively, with 23 bases between them. The CDR3 region is CASSSGLMNTGEETQYF. For the CDR3, the DNA is TGTGCCAGCAGCTCTGGACTGATGAACACCGGGGAGGAGACCCAGTACTTC.

The V gene is TRBV27, the J gene TRBJ1-5; weak D call: TRBD1 (5 bases). The CDR3 is 15 amino acids. V lost 4 bases to trimming and J lost 0 bases, with 10 bases between them. Germline CDR1 is MNHEY and CDR2 is SMNVEV (reference sequence). CDR3 DNA sequence: TGTGCCAGCAGTTCGGCCGGGGGTAGCAATCAGCCCCAGCATTTT. This codes for CASSSAGGSNQPQHF.

The chain combines TRBV7-8 with TRBJ2-2; D unclear. CDR3 length: 13 amino acids. V lost 5 bases and J lost 9, with 13 bases in between. CDR1 is SGHVS and CDR2 is FQNEAQ in the germline V gene. The CDR3 DNA sequence: TGTGCCAGCAGCCCTAGGACGACGCGGGAGCTGTTTTTT. Its translation: CASSPRTTRELFF.

This clonotype showed up many times. This chain uses TRBV10-3 with TRBJ1-1; TRBD1 might be the D (6 bases). The V and J ends lost 6 bases and 0 bases respectively, with 17 bases between them. This CDR3 is 16 amino acids long. Germline CDR1 is ENHRY and CDR2 is SYGVKD. The CDR3, as DNA: TGTGCCATCAGCCTCCGGGACATATCTATGAACACTGAAGCTTTCTTT. Protein product: CAISLRDISMNTEAFF.

This clonotype has at least ten counts. The rearrangement uses TRBV12-3 or TRBV12-4 and TRBJ1-2; weak D call: TRBD1 (5 bases). This CDR3 region has 13 residues. Trimming removed 7 bases at V and 6 bases at J, with 15 bases between. The CDR3 bases are TGTGCCAGCAACCCCGGGGGGAGGGATGGCTACACCTTC. It yields the protein CASNPGGRDGYTF.

There are a few counts of this clonotype. The chain links TRBV10-3 to TRBJ2-5; 10 bases are a match to TRBD2. This CDR3 comprises 13 residues. From germline, CDR1 is ENHRY and CDR2 SYGVKD. After removal of 10 bases from V and 5 bases from J, the junction contained 7 bases not matched to a gene. The CDR3 coding sequence is TGTGCCAACAGCGGGAGGGCCGGCGAGACCCAGTACTTC. Translating it yields CANSGRAGETQYF.

The chain links TRBV7-8 to TRBJ1-5, with 8 bases matching TRBD1. Germline-derived CDR1 and CDR2 are SGHVS and FQNEAQ. The CDR3 sequence is 15 residues long. V was clipped by 2 bases and J by 5 bases; unmatched bases: 5. The CDR3 DNA follows: TGTGCCAGCAGCTTATTCGGGACAGGTTATCAGCCCCAGCATTTT. Its protein is CASSLFGTGYQPQHF.

In this sample, this clonotype turned up once. The chain joins TRBV10-3 to TRBJ2-7; TRBD1 might be the D (5 bases). Germline V gives CDR1 ENHRY, CDR2 SYGVKD. CDR3 size: 12 residues. Trimming removed 3 bases from V and 5 bases from J, with 8 bases in between. As DNA, the CDR3 is TGTGCCATCAGTGACCAGGGTAACGAGCAGTACTTC. Translating gives CAISDQGNEQYF.

The chain uses TRBV24-1 and TRBJ1-2; possible D gene TRBD1, 5 bases. V lost 4 bases, J lost 6 bases, and 14 bases lay in between. Per germline, CDR1 KGHDR and CDR2 SFDVKD. This CDR3 has 14 residues. Here the CDR3 reads CATSDPETADGYTF. As DNA, the CDR3 is TGTGCCACCAGTGACCCAGAGACAGCGGATGGCTACACCTTC.

This clonotype was seen at least ten times. The rearrangement joins TRBV20-1 to TRBJ1-3; D is unresolved. From germline, CDR1 is DFQATT and CDR2 SNEGSKA (reference sequence). Trimming pared 1 base from V and 0 bases from J, leaving 10 bases between. The CDR3 consists of 15 residues. The CDR3 loop is CSARGRTSSGNTIYF. DNA for the CDR3: TGCAGTGCTAGAGGGCGGACGAGCTCTGGAAACACCATATATTTT.

This clonotype occurred a few times. This sequence joins TRBV2 and TRBJ1-2, with 8 bases lining up with TRBD1. CDR1 is SNHLY and CDR2 is FYNNEI in the germline V gene. The CDR3 sequence is 17 residues long. V gave up 0 bases and J gave up 8 bases; unmatched junction bases: 14. The CDR3 bases are TGTGCCAGCAGTGAAGCGCTTGGGGACAGGCATCTGCAGGGCTACACCTTC. This sequence encodes CASSEALGDRHLQGYTF.

The rearrangement uses TRBV19 and TRBJ2-5; D gene ambiguous. From germline, CDR1 is LNHDA and CDR2 SQIVND (reference sequence). The CDR3 contains 16 residues. Trimming took 4 bases from V and 1 from J, leaving 16 bases between them. The CDR3, as DNA: TGTGCCAGTAGTAAGGCGGTTGGCGGCAGCCAAGAGACCCAGTACTTC. Amino acids: CASSKAVGGSQETQYF.

The rearrangement links TRBV29-1 to TRBJ2-7; D unresolved. Germline CDR1 and CDR2: SQVTM and ANQGSEA. This CDR3 is built from 12 residues. The V gene lost 4 bases and the J gene lost 0 bases, with 7 bases spanning the gap. CDR3: CSVGASSYEQYF. The CDR3 coding sequence is TGCAGCGTTGGAGCCAGCTCCTACGAGCAGTACTTC.

This clonotype was detected many times. The chain couples TRBV2 to TRBJ2-7; D possibly corresponds to TRBD1 (5 bases). The CDR3 is 12 amino acids. Deletions cut 8 bases from V and 7 bases from J, with 15 bases between. CDR1 and CDR2 (germline): SNHLY, FYNNEI. The CDR3 bases are TGTGCCAGCCTAAGCAGGGCCGGAGAGCAGTACTTC. This encodes CASLSRAGEQYF.

This clonotype was counted between two and nine times. The rearrangement links TRBV6-5 to TRBJ2-3; D ambiguous. The V end lost 6 bases, the J end lost 5 bases, and 9 bases lay between the germline ends. CDR3 size: 12 residues. Germline CDR1 and CDR2: MNHEY and SVGAGI. The CDR3 nucleotides are TGTGCCAGCAGCGCGAACGAAGATACGCAGTATTTT. Protein product: CASSANEDTQYF.

There are many counts of this clonotype. The rearrangement joins TRBV4-3 to TRBJ1-5, with D uncertain. The germline V gene encodes CDR1 LGHNA and CDR2 YSLEER. This CDR3 is 15 amino acids long. V lost 0 bases and J lost 3, with 9 bases in between. The CDR3 nucleotides read TGCGCCAGCAGCCAAGAAGCGGGGTACAATCAGCCCCAGCATTTT. Translating it yields CASSQEAGYNQPQHF.